These 15 T cell receptor beta chains originate from one sample sequenced in a study of a mutant IDH1 vaccine in newly diagnosed glioma. Time point of the sample: week 35, safety follow-up. Each vaccine dose was 300 ug of mutant IDH1 20-mer peptide, with topical imiquimod. Profiled with immunoSEQ multiplex PCR; TCRdb holds only in-frame clones, not every one. The table includes around 69,000 clones, 85% to 90% detected once. The antigens of these receptors remain unknown. The sample was PBMCs, taken from a glioma patient whose treatment included an IDH1 peptide vaccine. These TCRs come from a man aged 25-45 years with glioma.

The V and J genes are TRBV6-5 and TRBJ1-5; D is perhaps TRBD1 (5 bases). The CDR3 extends over 14 amino acids. The germline gives CDR1 MNHEY, CDR2 SVGAGI. V was trimmed by 4 bases and J by 3 bases, leaving 10 bases between them. The CDR3 DNA reads TGTGCCAGCAGTTCCCGACAGTTCAATCAGCCCCAGCATTTT. It translates to CASSSRQFNQPQHF.

CDR3 sequence: CASSLTGLAGELFF. For the CDR3, the DNA is TGTGCCAGCAGCTTAACCGGGTTGGCCGGGGAGCTGTTTTTT. V usage is TRBV7-2 and J usage is TRBJ2-2; D is undetermined. Trimming shortened V by 2 bases and J by 6 bases, and 10 bases separated the two germline ends. Germline V gene data show CDR1 as SGHTA and CDR2 as FQGNSA. The CDR3 covers 14 residues.

This clone was counted once. The chain employs TRBV7-6 and TRBJ2-5; D possibly uses TRBD1 or TRBD2 (7 bases each). CDR1 SGHVS and CDR2 FNYEAQ come from the germline V gene. V was cut by 3 bases and J by 5 bases, with 16 bases left in between. The CDR3 is made up of 15 amino acids. The CDR3 loop reads CASSLAQGREETQYF. The CDR3 DNA sequence: TGTGCCAGCAGCTTGGCACAGGGGAGGGAGGAGACCCAGTACTTC.

The chain carries TRBV5-4 and TRBJ2-3, with TRBD2 matching 11 bases. V was pared by 2 bases and J by 5 bases, with 4 bases of the junction left unmatched. The CDR3 consists of 15 residues. Germline lookup yields CDR1 SGHNT and CDR2 YYREEE (reference sequence). This chain's CDR3 is CASSLTLAGGDTQYF. The CDR3 DNA is TGTGCCAGCAGCTTAACTCTAGCGGGGGGAGATACGCAGTATTTT.

CDR3 nucleotide sequence: TGTGCCAGCAGTTTAATCAGGGGGCGATATGGCTACACCTTC. This encodes CASSLIRGRYGYTF. This rearrangement joins TRBV28 to TRBJ1-2, with 8 bases matching TRBD1. J was trimmed by 5 bases and V by 2 bases; bases with no gene match: 4. The CDR3 runs 14 residues. Looked up from germline, CDR1 is MDHEN and CDR2 is SYDVKM.

The chain carries TRBV27 and TRBJ2-5; D unclear. Germline CDR1 MNHEY, CDR2 SMNVEV (reference sequence). V lost 3 bases, J lost 1 base, and 18 bases lay in between. There are 17 residues in the CDR3. The CDR3 sequence is CASSLPGKVGSQETQYF. For the CDR3, the DNA is TGTGCCAGCAGTTTGCCAGGTAAAGTGGGATCCCAAGAGACCCAGTACTTC.

The chain has TRBV5-3 and TRBJ2-1, with 9 positions matching TRBD1. TRBV5-3 has ORF status, its function being uncertain. V shed 1 base, J shed 0 bases, and the junction held 8 bases outside the gene matches. The CDR3 covers 18 residues. Here the CDR3 reads CARSLKQGALSSYNEQFF. CDR3 nucleotides: TGTGCCAGAAGCTTGAAACAGGGGGCCTTGAGCTCCTACAATGAGCAGTTCTTC.

The chain is built from TRBV19 and TRBJ2-7; D is perhaps TRBD2 (7 bases). This CDR3 contains 15 residues. The V gene lost 4 bases and the J gene lost 3 bases, with 16 bases spanning the gap. Germline loops: CDR1 LNHDA, CDR2 SQIVND (reference sequence). DNA for the CDR3: TGTGCCAGTAGTAACGACCATAGGGGGGGCTACGAGCAGTACTTC. Its protein is CASSNDHRGGYEQYF.

The V gene is TRBV5-1, the J gene TRBJ2-1; no firm D call. The CDR3 spans 15 residues. The germline V gene has CDR1 SGHRS and CDR2 YFSETQ. V was cut by 0 bases and J by 0 bases, with 7 bases left in between. The CDR3 DNA reads TGCGCCAGCAGCTTGGACTGGAGCTCCTACAATGAGCAGTTCTTC. It is translated as CASSLDWSSYNEQFF.

The rearrangement uses TRBV27 and TRBJ1-2; the D gene is possibly TRBD1 (5 bases). V shed 3 bases and J shed 6 bases, with 11 bases lying between them. The CDR3 has 13 amino acids. Germline V gene sequence: CDR1 MNHEY, CDR2 SMNVEV (reference sequence). The CDR3 DNA reads as TGTGCCAGCAGTTTGGCAGGGACGGATGGCTACACCTTC. Its translation is CASSLAGTDGYTF.

The chain has TRBV14 and TRBJ2-1; 9 bases are shared with TRBD1. V trimming: 4 bases; J trimming: 5 bases; junction bases outside the gene matches: 9. CDR1 is SGHDN and CDR2 is FVKESK in the germline V gene. CDR3 length: 16 residues. CDR3 loop: CASSPLDRGSNNEQFF. CDR3 coding DNA: TGTGCCAGCAGCCCGTTGGACAGGGGTAGCAACAATGAGCAGTTCTTC.

The chain combines TRBV7-6 with TRBJ1-1; no definite D call. With 1 base removed from V and 4 bases from J, the gap between germline ends came to 13 bases. Germline values: CDR1 SGHVS, CDR2 FNYEAQ. There are 15 residues in the CDR3. CDR3 in amino acids: CASSLDWEKGTEAFF. In nucleotides, the CDR3 is TGTGCCAGCAGCTTAGATTGGGAGAAGGGCACTGAAGCTTTCTTT.

This rearrangement joins TRBV7-3 to TRBJ2-5; D is possibly TRBD1 (5 bases). The length of the CDR3 is 13 residues. Per germline, CDR1 SGHTA and CDR2 FQGTGA. Deletions cut 5 bases from V and 7 bases from J, with 14 bases between. CDR3 DNA: TGTGCCAGCAGCCAGGGCCCCTCTCGGACCCAGTACTTC. It translates to CASSQGPSRTQYF. Full variable domain (outside the CDR3, taken from reference TRBV7-3 and TRBJ2-5): GAGVSQTPSNKVTEKGKYVELRCDPISGHTALYWYRQSLGQGPEFLIYFQGTGAADDSGLPNDRFFAVRPEGSVSTLKIQRTERGDSAVYLCASSQGPSRTQYFGPGTRLLVL.

The chain links TRBV2 to TRBJ2-7; D gene uncertain. V lost 3 bases to trimming and J lost 6 bases, with 12 bases between them. Per germline, CDR1 SNHLY and CDR2 FYNNEI. The CDR3 contains 13 residues. Here the CDR3 reads CASSESYQGEQYF. The DNA of the CDR3 is TGTGCCAGCAGTGAGTCCTATCAAGGCGAGCAGTACTTC.

In DNA, the CDR3 is TGTGCCAGCAGCCCCAGACGGGGGGTGATCCAGGAGACCCAGTACTTC. Translated: CASSPRRGVIQETQYF. The gene calls are TRBV14 and TRBJ2-5, with 7 nucleotides matching TRBD2. There are 16 residues in the CDR3. Germline V lookup: CDR1 SGHDN, CDR2 FVKESK. J lost 5 bases, V lost 4 bases, and 13 bases had no gene match.